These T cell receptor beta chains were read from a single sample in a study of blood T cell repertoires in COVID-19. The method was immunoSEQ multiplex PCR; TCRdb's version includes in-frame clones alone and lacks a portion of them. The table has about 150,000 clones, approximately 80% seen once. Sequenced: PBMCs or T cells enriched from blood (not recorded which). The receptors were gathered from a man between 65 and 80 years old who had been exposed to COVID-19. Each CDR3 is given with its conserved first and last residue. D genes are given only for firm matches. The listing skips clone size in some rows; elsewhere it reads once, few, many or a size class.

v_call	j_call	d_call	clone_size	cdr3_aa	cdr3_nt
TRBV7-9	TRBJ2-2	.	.	CASSLAANTGELFF	TGTGCCAGCAGCTTGGCCGCGAACACCGGGGAGCTGTTTTTT
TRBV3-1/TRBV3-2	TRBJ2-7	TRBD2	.	CASSYAGLAHEQYF	TGTGCCAGCAGCTACGCGGGACTAGCGCACGAGCAGTACTTC
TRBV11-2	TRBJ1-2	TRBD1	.	CASKPRDREYGYTF	TGTGCCAGCAAACCCCGGGACAGGGAGTATGGCTACACCTTC
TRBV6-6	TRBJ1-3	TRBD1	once	CASSHTGDSGNTIYF	TGTGCCAGCAGTCATACAGGGGATTCTGGAAACACCATATATTTT
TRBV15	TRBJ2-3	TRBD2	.	CATSSDSGVKADTQYF	TGTGCCACCAGCAGTGACAGCGGGGTGAAGGCAGATACGCAGTATTTT
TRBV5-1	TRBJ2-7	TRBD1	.	CASSLLRTGGNEQYF	TGCGCCAGCAGTTTACTACGGACAGGGGGCAACGAGCAGTACTTC
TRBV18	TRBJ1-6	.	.	CASSQSGRDSPLHF	TGTGCCAGCTCACAATCAGGGAGGGATTCACCCCTCCACTTT
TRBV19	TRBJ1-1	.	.	CASTQTRGGGTEAFF	TGTGCCAGTACCCAGACCCGCGGAGGCGGCACTGAAGCTTTCTTT
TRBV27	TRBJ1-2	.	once	CASSADSYGYTF	TGTGCCAGCAGTGCGGACAGCTATGGCTACACCTTC
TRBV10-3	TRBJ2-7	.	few	CAIRADGEGYEQYF	TGTGCCATCAGGGCCGATGGAGAGGGCTACGAGCAGTACTTC
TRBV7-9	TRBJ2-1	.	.	CASSLSQTYNEQFF	TGTGCCAGCAGCTTATCACAGACCTACAATGAGCAGTTCTTC
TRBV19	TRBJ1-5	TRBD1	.	CASHTGDRRNQPQHF	TGTGCCAGCCATACAGGGGATAGAAGGAATCAGCCCCAGCATTTT